The 10 T cell receptor beta chains listed next were all sequenced from one sample in a study of blood T cell repertoires in COVID-19. The data were produced by immunoSEQ multiplex PCR, yet TCRdb's version contains in-frame clones alone and is incomplete. Among tens of thousands of clones, approximately 88% were seen once, and the ten largest hold 2.5% to 3%. Sequencing was performed on peripheral blood. The receptors here all came from an elderly man with active or convalescent COVID-19.

J is TRBJ2-2 and V is TRBV6-4; maybe TRBD1 (6 bases). V was clipped by 7 bases and J by 4 bases, with 13 bases between them. The CDR3 runs to 14 residues. CDR1 is MRHNA and CDR2 is SNTAGT in the germline V gene. As DNA, the CDR3 is TGTGCCAGCACCCCAGAAGGGGGCACCGGGGAGCTGTTTTTT. It is translated as CASTPEGGTGELFF.

This chain uses TRBV4-2 with TRBJ1-6, with 7 nucleotides matching TRBD1. The CDR3 totals 14 residues. CDR1 and CDR2 from the germline V gene are LGHNA and YNFKEQ. V was pared by 4 bases and J by 5 bases, with 2 bases of the junction left unmatched. The CDR3 loop reads CASSLDRNNSPLHF. As DNA, the CDR3 is TGTGCCAGCAGCCTGGACAGGAATAATTCACCCCTCCACTTT.

The chain couples TRBV19 to TRBJ2-7, with D tentatively TRBD1 (6 bases). This CDR3 comprises 16 residues. Germline CDR1 is LNHDA and CDR2 is SQIVND (reference sequence). The V end lost 5 bases, the J end lost 4 bases, and 21 bases lay between the germline ends. CDR3 sequence reads: CASSEAAGQLLYEQYF. The CDR3 coding sequence is TGTGCCAGTAGTGAAGCTGCTGGACAGCTACTATACGAGCAGTACTTC.

This sequence joins TRBV7-2 and TRBJ2-4; no definite D call. Per the germline V gene, CDR1 is SGHTA and CDR2 is FQGNSA. The CDR3 is 14 residues long. Trimming removed 5 bases at V and 2 bases at J, with 10 bases between. The DNA for the CDR3 is TGTGCCAGCAGCCCCACACAACCCAAAAACATTCAGTACTTC. This sequence encodes CASSPTQPKNIQYF.

J is TRBJ2-1 and V is TRBV11-3, with 9 bases fitting TRBD1. The CDR3 is 19 residues long. V dropped 0 bases and J dropped 0; count of bases not matched to a gene: 9. The germline V gene encodes CDR1 SGHNT and CDR2 YENEEA. The CDR3 DNA is TGTGCCAGCAGCTTAGATGATCGACTACAGGGGGCCTCCTACAATGAGCAGTTCTTC. This translates into CASSLDDRLQGASYNEQFF.

The gene calls are TRBV21-1 and TRBJ1-5; the table names TRBD1, a call not compared with the DNA. TRBV21-1 is classified as a pseudogene. This CDR3 is built from 17 residues. The CDR3 DNA reads as TGTGCCAGCAGCAAAGCGCAAGGGGGCCCCAGCAATCAGCCCCAGCATTTT. Its protein is CASSKAQGGPSNQPQHF.

The CDR3: CASRGMTGSNQPQHF. CDR3 DNA: TGTGCCAGCAGGGGTATGACAGGGAGCAATCAGCCCCAGCATTTT. The chain is built from TRBV6-6 and TRBJ1-5, with TRBD1 matching 7 bases. The CDR3 length is 15 residues. V was pared by 6 bases and J by 1 base, with 6 bases of the junction left unmatched. Germline loops: CDR1 MNHNY, CDR2 SVGAGI (reference sequence).

V gene TRBV6-5 combines with J gene TRBJ2-1, with 8 positions matching TRBD1. This CDR3 region has 15 residues. Germline V gene lookup returns CDR1 MNHEY and CDR2 SVGAGI. V was clipped by 6 bases and J by 3 bases; unmatched bases: 7. The CDR3 DNA is TGTGCCAGCAGCCTTGGACAGGGAAGCTACAATGAGCAGTTCTTC. Residues: CASSLGQGSYNEQFF.

The chain is built from TRBV2 and TRBJ1-1; D not resolved. The CDR3 is 13 residues long. Germline V CDR1 and CDR2: SNHLY, FYNNEI. Deletions cut 3 bases from V and 2 bases from J, with 7 bases between. The CDR3 DNA is TGTGCCAGCAGTGATCCGAGAAACACTGAAGCTTTCTTT. This encodes CASSDPRNTEAFF.

In nucleotides, the CDR3 is TGCGCCAGCAGCCCGACAGGGCCGGAGACCCAGTACTTC. This translates into CASSPTGPETQYF. J is TRBJ2-5 and V is TRBV5-1; 7 bases are a match to TRBD1. The length of the CDR3 is 13 residues. CDR1 is SGHRS and CDR2 is YFSETQ in the germline V gene. The ends lost 4 bases at V and 5 bases at J; junction bases unmatched: 5.